The source of this T cell receptor beta chain is a study of cytotoxic CD8 clonotypes in ibrutinib-treated CLL. Study summary: Response samples were obtained once patients had received a median roughly 11 months of treatment, range 6 to 36. Mean yields were approximately 250,000 productive templates and some 90,000 productive rearrangements per sample. Study-level findings and limits: Clonality was elevated at ibrutinib response and had returned toward baseline at progression. Circulating CD8+ T-cell counts were tracked by baseline clonality, which exceeded that of age-matched healthy donors.

Points on this clone: Its antigen is not identified.

Germline V CDR1 and CDR2: KGHSH, LQKENI. V shed 4 bases and J shed 1 base, with 14 bases lying between them. The CDR3 is made up of 16 amino acids. Assay: immunoSEQ multiplex PCR; the TCRdb copy retains only in-frame clones and omits some. The table shows roughly 170,000 clones, with under 85% occurring only once. V gene TRBV18 combines with J gene TRBJ2-1; possibly TRBD1 for D (6 bases). The sequence was obtained from a human donor with chronic lymphocytic leukemia. The input for sequencing was PBMCs, taken after 24 months of ibrutinib treatment. This CDR3 is CASSLQGLGSYNEQFF. In DNA form, the CDR3 reads TGTGCCAGCTCACTACAGGGCTTAGGATCCTACAATGAGCAGTTCTTC.